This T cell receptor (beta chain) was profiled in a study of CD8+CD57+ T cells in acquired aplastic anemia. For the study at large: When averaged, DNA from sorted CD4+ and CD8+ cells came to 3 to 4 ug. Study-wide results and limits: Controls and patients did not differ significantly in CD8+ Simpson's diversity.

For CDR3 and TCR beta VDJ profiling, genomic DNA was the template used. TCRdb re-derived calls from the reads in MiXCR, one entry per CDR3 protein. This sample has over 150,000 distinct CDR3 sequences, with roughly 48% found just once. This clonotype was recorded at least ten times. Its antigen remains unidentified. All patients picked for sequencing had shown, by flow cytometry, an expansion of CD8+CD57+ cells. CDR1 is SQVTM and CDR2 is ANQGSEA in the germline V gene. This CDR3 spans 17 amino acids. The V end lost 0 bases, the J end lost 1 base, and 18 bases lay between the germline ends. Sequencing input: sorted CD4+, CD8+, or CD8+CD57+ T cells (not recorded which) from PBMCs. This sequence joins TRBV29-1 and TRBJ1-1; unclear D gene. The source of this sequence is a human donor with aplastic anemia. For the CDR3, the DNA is TGCAGCGTTGAAGAAGTGGGTGCGGGGAAGCAGAACACTGAAGCTTTCTTT. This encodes CSVEEVGAGKQNTEAFF.